Presented here are 9 T cell receptor beta chains from one specimen sequenced in a study of EBV T-cell therapy then PD-1 blockade in nasopharyngeal carcinoma. No antigen is known for these receptors. The repertoire was sequenced with immunoSEQ multiplex PCR; TCRdb's copy has only in-frame clones and lacks some. Of approximately 15,000 clones detected, around 84% appear once; the ten largest clones hold approximately 30%. Treatment meaning: AdE1-LMPpoly-expanded autologous EBV-specific T-cell therapy followed by anti-PD-1 nivolumab. Sequencing was performed on CD8+ T cells from blood, taken at roughly day 99 from a patient whose treatment included autologous EBV-specific T cells and nivolumab. The origin of the receptors is a man aged 40-50 years with nasopharyngeal carcinoma.

The gene calls are TRBV27 and TRBJ2-7; D is possibly TRBD1 (6 bases). This CDR3 is built from 14 residues. Germline lookup yields CDR1 MNHEY and CDR2 SMNVEV (reference sequence). Trimming pared 5 bases from V and 2 bases from J, leaving 13 bases between. The CDR3 DNA reads TGTGCCAGCAGTATGGGCAGGGGACCCTACGAGCAGTACTTC. Translating gives CASSMGRGPYEQYF.

This clone has just one count. The chain is built from TRBV19 and TRBJ2-3; perhaps D is TRBD1 or TRBD2 (6 bases each). The CDR3 is 14 amino acids. Per germline, CDR1 LNHDA and CDR2 SQIVND (reference sequence). V shed 3 bases and J shed 4 bases, with 11 bases lying between them. CDR3 sequence reads: CASSMGGSADTQYF. Here the CDR3 DNA reads TGTGCCAGTAGTATGGGGGGCTCGGCAGATACGCAGTATTTT.

This sequence joins TRBV10-2 and TRBJ2-6; either TRBD1 or TRBD2 may supply D (5 bases each). There are 15 residues in the CDR3. The ends were cut back, 5 bases at V and 4 bases at J, with 12 bases in the middle. Per the germline V gene, CDR1 is WSHSY and CDR2 is SAAADI. CDR3 nucleotides: TGCGCCAGCAGTCCCCGAGGGGTCGGGGCCAACGTCCTGACTTTC. Translated, it gives CASSPRGVGANVLTF.

The chain has TRBV27 and TRBJ1-5; D not resolved. Deletions cut 3 bases from V and 4 bases from J, with 19 bases between. The CDR3 sequence is 17 residues long. Looked up from germline, CDR1 is MNHEY and CDR2 is SMNVEV (reference sequence). In DNA form, the CDR3 reads TGTGCCAGCAGTTTCCAAGCCAGTTATCTGGGTAATCAGCCCCAGCATTTT. This gives the protein CASSFQASYLGNQPQHF.

This chain connects TRBV19 to TRBJ2-7; D possibly matches TRBD1 or TRBD2 (6 bases each). The CDR3 extends over 12 amino acids. The V gene's germline CDR1 is LNHDA and CDR2 SQIVND (reference sequence). The V end was cut by 5 bases, the J end by 6 bases, with 11 bases between. DNA for the CDR3: TGTGCCAGTAGTGATCGGGGGCCCGAGCAGTACTTC. This sequence encodes CASSDRGPEQYF.

The chain uses TRBV27 and TRBJ2-7; 8 positions match TRBD2. V gave up 8 bases and J gave up 6 bases; unmatched junction bases: 15. The CDR3 runs to 15 residues. CDR1 MNHEY and CDR2 SMNVEV come from the germline V gene (reference sequence). The CDR3 protein is CASSSAQRGILEQYF. In nucleotides, the CDR3 is TGTGCCAGCTCCTCGGCTCAGCGGGGGATACTCGAGCAGTACTTC.

The rearrangement uses TRBV9 and TRBJ2-3; 7 nucleotides agree with TRBD2. The germline V gene encodes CDR1 SGDLS and CDR2 YYNGEE. With 0 bases clipped from V and 1 base from J, the junction kept 2 bases outside the gene matches. CDR3 size: 15 residues. CDR3 DNA: TGTGCCAGCAGCGTAGATGGGAGGGGCACAGATACGCAGTATTTT. Translated, it gives CASSVDGRGTDTQYF.

Note on this clone: One end of the junction varies from germline; a read error may be responsible. This chain uses TRBV13 with TRBJ1-3, with a possible D match to TRBD1 (6 bases). Germline CDR1 and CDR2: PRHDT and FYEKMQ (reference sequence). The CDR3 is 16 residues long. The CDR3 loop reads CARSIRGGLSGNTIYF. In DNA form, the CDR3 reads TGCGCCCGCAGCATTCGGGGGGGGCTGTCTGGAAACACCATATATTTT.

The V call is TRBV4-1, the J call TRBJ2-7; D is unclear. V shed 3 bases and J shed 2 bases, with 11 bases lying between them. CDR1 is MGHRA and CDR2 is YSYEKL in the germline V gene. The CDR3 extends over 14 amino acids. The CDR3 DNA sequence: TGCGCCAGCAGCCACCTCTCCGGAACCTACGAGCAGTACTTC. Residues: CASSHLSGTYEQYF.